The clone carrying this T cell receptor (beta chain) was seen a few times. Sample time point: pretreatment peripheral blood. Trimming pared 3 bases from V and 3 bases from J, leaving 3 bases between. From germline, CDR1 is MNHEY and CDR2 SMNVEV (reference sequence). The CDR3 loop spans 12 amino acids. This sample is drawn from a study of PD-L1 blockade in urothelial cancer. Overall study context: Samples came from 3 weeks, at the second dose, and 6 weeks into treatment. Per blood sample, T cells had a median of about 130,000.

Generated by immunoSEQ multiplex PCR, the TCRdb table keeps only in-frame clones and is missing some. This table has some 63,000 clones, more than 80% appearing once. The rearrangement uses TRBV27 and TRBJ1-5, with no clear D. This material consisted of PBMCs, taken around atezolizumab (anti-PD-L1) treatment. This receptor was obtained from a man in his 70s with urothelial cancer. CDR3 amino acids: CASSFLNQPQHF. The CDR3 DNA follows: TGTGCCAGCAGTTTCCTCAATCAGCCCCAGCATTTT.